This TCR beta chain was recovered during a study of T cell repertoires in cytomegalovirus infection. Turning to the study itself: Public TCR beta signatures marked donors with CMV infection and the matching HLA.

TCRdb itself ran the reads through MiXCR, one entry per CDR3 protein. Among under 350,000 distinct CDR3 sequences listed, 20% to 25% were seen once. The CDR3 covers 13 residues. The germline V gene has CDR1 SGHVT and CDR2 SQSDAQ. Points on this clonotype: What it recognizes is unknown. A much larger clonotype is one base distant, so this may be a read error.

General study findings and limits: HLA-C-restricted CMV-specific TCR beta clonotypes were dominant in the ex vivo response.

The V call is TRBV7-4, the J call TRBJ2-1; D uncertain. The sample consisted of cultured PBMCs, taken from culture after CMV antigen stimulation. The TCR was taken from a human donor in good health (CMV status not recorded). Some clones in this sample may be carry-over from other donors' samples. The CDR3 here is CAGSLLGYNEQFF. As DNA, the CDR3 is TGTGCCGGCAGCCTTCTAGGGTACAATGAGCAGTTCTTC. The complete variable domain, with remaining parts taken from reference TRBV7-4 and TRBJ2-1, reads GAGVSQSPRYKVAKRGRDVALRCDSISGHVTLYWYRQTLGQGSEVLTYSQSDAQRDKSGRPSGRFSAERPERSVSTLKIQRTEQGDSAVYLCAGSLLGYNEQFFGPGTRLTVL.